This TCR beta chain was captured in a study of T cells in localized non-small cell lung cancer. Notes on the study in general: As only one tumor region underwent sequencing, heterogeneity remains possible. Adjacent lung was found to contain a median approximately 60 of the top 100 tumor clones. It was uninvolved adjacent lung that showed the highest T cell clonality, exceeding tumor. Blood T cell density predicted longer survival; adjacent-lung clonality, shorter.

A note on this clone: The antigen is undetermined.

The assay was immunoSEQ multiplex PCR, and TCRdb's table has in-frame clones only and misses some. The sample includes around 92,000 clones, approximately 90% of them seen just once. The sequence was collected from a woman aged 40 to 75 with stage II squamous cell lung carcinoma. The source material was PBMCs, sampled before any cancer treatment.

CDR3 DNA sequence: TGTGCCAGTAGTATAGATCGACAGGCCTATGGCTACACCTTC. Translated, it gives CASSIDRQAYGYTF. The V call is TRBV19, the J call TRBJ1-2; maybe TRBD1 (6 bases). This CDR3 comprises 14 residues. The germline gives CDR1 LNHDA, CDR2 SQIVND (reference sequence). Trimming shortened V by 0 bases and J by 4 bases, and 9 bases separated the two germline ends. Full variable domain (outside the CDR3, taken from reference TRBV19 and TRBJ1-2): DGGITQSPKYLFRKEGQNVTLSCEQNLNHDAMYWYRQDPGQGLRLIYYSQIVNDFQKGDIAEGYSVSREKKESFPLTVTSAQKNPTAFYLCASSIDRQAYGYTFGSGTRLTVV.